The 25 T cell receptor beta chains listed next were all sequenced from one sample in a study of T-cell memory formation after mild COVID-19. TCRdb reprocessed the 5' RACE reads with MiXCR, giving one entry per CDR3 protein. The table has about 140,000 distinct CDR3 sequences, roughly a quarter seen once. The sample comprised PBMCs or a T cell subset sorted from them (not recorded which). The receptors were gathered from an adult woman who had mild COVID-19 (a few samples of this study predate the infection). Cell type and time point are not known.

The chain couples TRBV20-1 to TRBJ2-5, with a tentative D call TRBD1 (5 bases). Trimming cost V 0 bases and J 4 bases, with 15 bases left between them. This CDR3 is 15 amino acids long. CDR1 and CDR2 (germline): DFQATT, SNEGSKA (reference sequence). CDR3 protein: CSARDRQKYGETQYF. CDR3 nucleotide sequence: TGCAGTGCTAGAGATCGACAGAAGTACGGAGAGACCCAGTACTTC.

This sequence joins TRBV6-2 or TRBV6-3 and TRBJ2-3; 7 bases align to TRBD2. Losses at the gene ends were 2 bases for V and 3 bases for J; bases not matched to a gene: 8. The CDR3 extends over 16 amino acids. Germline CDR1 and CDR2: MNHEY and SVGEGT. This CDR3 reads CASSYGLAEVTDTQYF. CDR3 coding DNA: TGTGCCAGCAGTTACGGTCTAGCGGAAGTAACAGATACGCAGTATTTT.

J is TRBJ2-7 and V is TRBV7-8; 9 bases are shared with TRBD1. Unmatched junction bases numbered 2, after V lost 3 bases and J lost 5 bases. This CDR3 has 13 residues. Germline V gene lookup returns CDR1 SGHVS and CDR2 FQNEAQ. In nucleotides, the CDR3 is TGTGCCAGCAGCTTGAGGGACAGGGACGAGCAGTACTTC. Encoded protein: CASSLRDRDEQYF.

Details on this clonotype: A read error may account for a junction end that differs from germline. CDR3 protein: CASRQVERGTYNEQFF. The CDR3 coding sequence is TGTGCCAGCAGACAAGTCGAGAGGGGCACCTACAATGAGCAGTTCTTC. The chain is built from TRBV3-1 and TRBJ2-1; D may match TRBD1 or TRBD2 (5 bases each). The CDR3 consists of 16 residues. Germline CDR1 reads LGHDT; CDR2 reads YNNKEL (reference sequence).

The gene calls are TRBV6-2 or TRBV6-3 and TRBJ2-7; 7 nucleotides match TRBD1. The germline gives CDR1 MNHEY, CDR2 SVGEGT. With 7 bases clipped from V and 2 bases from J, the junction kept 8 bases outside the gene matches. The CDR3 has 14 residues. CDR3 sequence (DNA): TGTGCCAGCAACCCTGACAGGGTCGCCTACGAGCAGTACTTC. It encodes CASNPDRVAYEQYF.

The chain employs TRBV12-3 or TRBV12-4 and TRBJ1-4; a weak D match, TRBD1 (5 bases). The ends were cut back, 5 bases at V and 2 bases at J, with 12 bases in the middle. This CDR3 contains 15 residues. The CDR3 nucleotides read TGTGCCAGCAGTGGAGGGGCTCATACTAATGAAAAACTGTTTTTT. Protein: CASSGGAHTNEKLFF.

The chain joins TRBV12-3 or TRBV12-4 to TRBJ1-5, with TRBD1 as a possible D gene (5 bases). This CDR3 region has 14 residues. With 5 bases removed from V and 4 bases from J, the gap between germline ends came to 12 bases. CDR3 DNA sequence: TGTGCCAGCAGTCCTTCGAGGGGAAATCAGCCCCAGCATTTT. It is translated as CASSPSRGNQPQHF.

The V and J genes are TRBV4-2 and TRBJ1-1, with 8 bases that match TRBD1. V shed 3 bases, J shed 4 bases, and the junction held 10 bases outside the gene matches. The CDR3 extends over 16 amino acids. Germline V lookup: CDR1 LGHNA, CDR2 YNFKEQ. The CDR3 bases are TGTGCCAGCAGCCAGGGCCGGACAGGGATAGTCACTGAAGCTTTCTTT. Translated, it gives CASSQGRTGIVTEAFF.

This clonotype has just a few counts. CDR3 nucleotide sequence: TGCGCCAGCAGCCAAGACTCACGGCTAGCGGTAAACCTGCCGAACAATGAGCAGTTCTTC. The encoded protein is CASSQDSRLAVNLPNNEQFF. The chain recombines TRBV4-3 with TRBJ2-1; TRBD2 aligns across 7 bases. CDR1 is LGHNA, CDR2 YSLEER, per germline. The CDR3 runs to 20 residues. Trimming at V came to 0 bases and at J to 5 bases, leaving 19 bases not matched to a gene.

V usage is TRBV15 and J usage is TRBJ2-5; 7 bases are a match to TRBD1. Germline-derived CDR1 and CDR2 are LNHNV and YYDKDF (reference sequence). With 9 bases clipped from V and 2 bases from J, the junction kept 12 bases outside the gene matches. The CDR3 is 15 amino acids. The chain's CDR3 is CATGHDRVGQETQYF. For the CDR3, the DNA is TGTGCCACTGGCCACGACAGGGTAGGGCAAGAGACCCAGTACTTC.

The chain couples TRBV27 to TRBJ2-3, with 11 nucleotides matching TRBD2. Germline V lookup: CDR1 MNHEY, CDR2 SMNVEV (reference sequence). Losses at the gene ends were 0 bases for V and 0 bases for J; bases not matched to a gene: 2. The CDR3 length is 17 residues. CDR3 bases: TGTGCCAGCAGTTTATCGACTAGCGGGGCAAGCACAGATACGCAGTATTTT. Its protein product is CASSLSTSGASTDTQYF.

The V call is TRBV20-1, the J call TRBJ2-7, with 7 positions matching TRBD2. The CDR3 is made up of 11 amino acids. Trimming removed 3 bases from V and 11 bases from J; junction bases left unmatched: 7. CDR1 is DFQATT, CDR2 SNEGSKA, per germline (reference sequence). The CDR3 here is CSASLREAEYF. CDR3 bases: TGCAGTGCTAGCCTTCGGGAGGCAGAGTACTTC.

The V gene is TRBV29-1, the J gene TRBJ1-1; 7 positions agree with TRBD1. V was clipped by 8 bases and J by 3 bases; unmatched bases: 9. Germline assignment: CDR1 SQVTM and CDR2 ANQGSEA. The CDR3 runs 13 residues. CDR3 sequence: CSFWTGRYTEAFF. The CDR3 coding sequence is TGCAGCTTCTGGACAGGAAGGTACACTGAAGCTTTCTTT.

This clonotype turned up a few times. The rearrangement joins TRBV12-5 to TRBJ2-7; 11 nucleotides match TRBD2. Trimming removed 7 bases from V and 3 bases from J; junction bases left unmatched: 8. CDR1 is LGHNT, CDR2 FRNRAP, per germline. This CDR3 has 15 residues. CDR3 protein: CASERGTSGNYEQYF. The CDR3 coding sequence is TGTGCTAGTGAACGGGGGACTAGCGGAAACTACGAGCAGTACTTC.

The V call is TRBV15, the J call TRBJ1-5, with D uncertain. Deletions cut 0 bases from V and 3 bases from J, with 9 bases between. Germline-derived CDR1 and CDR2 are LNHNV and YYDKDF (reference sequence). The CDR3 covers 15 residues. The CDR3 DNA follows: TGTGCCACCAGCAGAGAGGCAGGACCCAATCAGCCCCAGCATTTT. This translates into CATSREAGPNQPQHF.

J is TRBJ1-2 and V is TRBV3-1, with a tentative D call TRBD1 (6 bases). The V gene lost 0 bases and the J gene lost 5 bases, with 22 bases spanning the gap. This CDR3 contains 18 residues. Germline V lookup: CDR1 LGHDT, CDR2 YNNKEL (reference sequence). CDR3: CASSQDPPLDSTSYGYTF. The CDR3 bases are TGTGCCAGCAGCCAAGATCCCCCGCTGGACAGCACCTCTTATGGCTACACCTTC.

This clonotype occurred many times. This rearrangement joins TRBV6-2 or TRBV6-3 to TRBJ2-1; D not certain. The CDR3 is 13 amino acids. Trimming removed 6 bases from V and 5 bases from J, with 11 bases in between. Germline V gene lookup returns CDR1 MNHEY and CDR2 SVGEGT. This CDR3 reads CASRFGRNNEQFF. Here the CDR3 DNA reads TGTGCCAGCAGGTTCGGACGTAACAATGAGCAGTTCTTC.

This chain uses TRBV12-3 or TRBV12-4 with TRBJ1-4, with 7 bases fitting TRBD1. The CDR3 has 15 residues. After removal of 5 bases from V and 6 bases from J, the junction contained 9 bases not matched to a gene. The CDR3: CASSLNRGGYEKLFF. CDR3 sequence (DNA): TGTGCCAGCAGTCTTAACAGGGGAGGGTATGAAAAACTGTTTTTT.

This clonotype is labeled large (0.1 to 1%). The gene calls are TRBV5-6 and TRBJ2-1; weak D call: TRBD2 (5 bases). The CDR3 length is 15 residues. V was pared by 4 bases and J by 0 bases, with 11 bases between. Germline V gene data show CDR1 as SGHDT and CDR2 as YYEEEE. CDR3 residues: CASSPGGSSYNEQFF. The CDR3 DNA reads TGTGCCAGCAGCCCGGGTGGGAGCTCCTACAATGAGCAGTTCTTC.

This chain links TRBV20-1 with TRBJ2-1, with D unresolved. Between the trimmed V and J ends, which lost 2 bases and 3 bases, there was a span of 8 bases. The germline V gene has CDR1 DFQATT and CDR2 SNEGSKA (reference sequence). The CDR3 totals 13 residues. The chain's CDR3 is CSARLPDYNEQFF. In nucleotides, the CDR3 is TGCAGTGCTAGACTTCCGGACTACAATGAGCAGTTCTTC.

The CDR3 sequence is CASSKASGSYEQYF. CDR3 sequence (DNA): TGTGCCAGCAGCAAAGCTAGCGGGAGCTACGAGCAGTACTTC. V gene TRBV9 combines with J gene TRBJ2-7; TRBD2 agrees at 10 bases. CDR1 and CDR2 from the germline V gene are SGDLS and YYNGEE. With 4 bases clipped from V and 3 bases from J, the junction kept 4 bases outside the gene matches. The CDR3 contains 14 residues.

This chain connects TRBV20-1 to TRBJ1-3; D uncertain. The CDR3 is 14 amino acids. Germline V gives CDR1 DFQATT, CDR2 SNEGSKA (reference sequence). V was pared by 0 bases and J by 3 bases, with 9 bases between. The CDR3 here is CSARDRAVGNTIYF. The CDR3, as DNA: TGCAGTGCTAGAGATCGGGCAGTTGGAAACACCATATATTTT.

The chain has TRBV7-9 and TRBJ1-2; 9 nucleotides agree with TRBD1. The V gene's germline CDR1 is SEHNR and CDR2 FQNEAQ (reference sequence). V lost 4 bases and J lost 4; bases outside the gene matches: 7. The CDR3 totals 15 residues. The CDR3 nucleotides read TGTGCCAGCAGCTCGGGACAGGGAACTCGCTATGGCTACACCTTC. Translated, it gives CASSSGQGTRYGYTF.

This clonotype was found many times. The V and J genes are TRBV3-1 and TRBJ2-1; D might be TRBD2 (6 bases). The length of the CDR3 is 16 residues. Trimming cost V 6 bases and J 5 bases, with 20 bases left between them. Germline V gives CDR1 LGHDT, CDR2 YNNKEL (reference sequence). CDR3 DNA sequence: TGTGCCAGCAGGAGAACTAGCATCTTGGGGGACAATGAGCAGTTCTTC. It encodes CASRRTSILGDNEQFF.

This clonotype appeared a few times. This rearrangement joins TRBV15 to TRBJ1-1, with 8 positions matching TRBD1. The CDR3 runs 13 residues. The V gene end was trimmed by 3 bases and the J gene end by 8 bases; junction bases not matched to a gene: 5. From germline, CDR1 is LNHNV and CDR2 YYDKDF (reference sequence). As DNA, the CDR3 is TGTGCCACCAGCAGCCGCCGGGACAGGGAAGCTTTCTTT. Its protein product is CATSSRRDREAFF. The full variable domain, rest sourced from reference TRBV15 and TRBJ1-1, is DAMVIQNPRYQVTQFGKPVTLSCSQTLNHNVMYWYQQKSSQAPKLLFHYYDKDFNNEADTPDNFQSRRPNTSFCFLDIRSPGLGDTAMYLCATSSRRDREAFFGQGTRLTVV.